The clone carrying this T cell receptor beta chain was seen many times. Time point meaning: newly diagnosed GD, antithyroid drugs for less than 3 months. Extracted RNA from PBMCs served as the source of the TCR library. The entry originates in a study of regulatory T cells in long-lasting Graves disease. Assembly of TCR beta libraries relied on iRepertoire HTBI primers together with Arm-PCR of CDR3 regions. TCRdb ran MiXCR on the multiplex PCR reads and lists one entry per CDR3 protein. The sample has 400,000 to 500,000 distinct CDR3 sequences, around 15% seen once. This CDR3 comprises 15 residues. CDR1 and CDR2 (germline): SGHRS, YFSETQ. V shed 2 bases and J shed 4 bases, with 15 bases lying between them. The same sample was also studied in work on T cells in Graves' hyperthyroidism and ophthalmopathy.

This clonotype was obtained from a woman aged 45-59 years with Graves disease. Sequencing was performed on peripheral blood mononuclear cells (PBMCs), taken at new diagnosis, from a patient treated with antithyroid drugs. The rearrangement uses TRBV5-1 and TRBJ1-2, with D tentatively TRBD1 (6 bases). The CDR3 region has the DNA TGCGCCAGCAGCTTCTCCACGGACAGAATCTATGGCTACACCTTC. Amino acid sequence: CASSFSTDRIYGYTF.